The sequence of this T cell receptor beta chain was determined in a study of T cell changes during pregnancy in multiple sclerosis. Sequenced by immunoSEQ multiplex PCR; TCRdb stores in-frame clones only, minus some. Altogether about 92,000 clones are present, 85% to 95% being singletons, with the ten largest covering 4.3%. The CDR3 loop spans 16 amino acids. Trimming took 7 bases from V and 2 from J; bases not matched to a gene: 12. Germline CDR1 is MNHEY and CDR2 is SMNVEV (reference sequence). The source is a female donor with multiple sclerosis, enrolled in a pregnancy study. The chain couples TRBV27 to TRBJ1-1, with 8 bases fitting TRBD1. Sequencing used peripheral blood, obtained in the first trimester of pregnancy. The CDR3 bases are TGTGCCAGCATCCCTCCCCCTGGACAGGGCAACACTGAAGCTTTCTTT. It translates to CASIPPPGQGNTEAFF.